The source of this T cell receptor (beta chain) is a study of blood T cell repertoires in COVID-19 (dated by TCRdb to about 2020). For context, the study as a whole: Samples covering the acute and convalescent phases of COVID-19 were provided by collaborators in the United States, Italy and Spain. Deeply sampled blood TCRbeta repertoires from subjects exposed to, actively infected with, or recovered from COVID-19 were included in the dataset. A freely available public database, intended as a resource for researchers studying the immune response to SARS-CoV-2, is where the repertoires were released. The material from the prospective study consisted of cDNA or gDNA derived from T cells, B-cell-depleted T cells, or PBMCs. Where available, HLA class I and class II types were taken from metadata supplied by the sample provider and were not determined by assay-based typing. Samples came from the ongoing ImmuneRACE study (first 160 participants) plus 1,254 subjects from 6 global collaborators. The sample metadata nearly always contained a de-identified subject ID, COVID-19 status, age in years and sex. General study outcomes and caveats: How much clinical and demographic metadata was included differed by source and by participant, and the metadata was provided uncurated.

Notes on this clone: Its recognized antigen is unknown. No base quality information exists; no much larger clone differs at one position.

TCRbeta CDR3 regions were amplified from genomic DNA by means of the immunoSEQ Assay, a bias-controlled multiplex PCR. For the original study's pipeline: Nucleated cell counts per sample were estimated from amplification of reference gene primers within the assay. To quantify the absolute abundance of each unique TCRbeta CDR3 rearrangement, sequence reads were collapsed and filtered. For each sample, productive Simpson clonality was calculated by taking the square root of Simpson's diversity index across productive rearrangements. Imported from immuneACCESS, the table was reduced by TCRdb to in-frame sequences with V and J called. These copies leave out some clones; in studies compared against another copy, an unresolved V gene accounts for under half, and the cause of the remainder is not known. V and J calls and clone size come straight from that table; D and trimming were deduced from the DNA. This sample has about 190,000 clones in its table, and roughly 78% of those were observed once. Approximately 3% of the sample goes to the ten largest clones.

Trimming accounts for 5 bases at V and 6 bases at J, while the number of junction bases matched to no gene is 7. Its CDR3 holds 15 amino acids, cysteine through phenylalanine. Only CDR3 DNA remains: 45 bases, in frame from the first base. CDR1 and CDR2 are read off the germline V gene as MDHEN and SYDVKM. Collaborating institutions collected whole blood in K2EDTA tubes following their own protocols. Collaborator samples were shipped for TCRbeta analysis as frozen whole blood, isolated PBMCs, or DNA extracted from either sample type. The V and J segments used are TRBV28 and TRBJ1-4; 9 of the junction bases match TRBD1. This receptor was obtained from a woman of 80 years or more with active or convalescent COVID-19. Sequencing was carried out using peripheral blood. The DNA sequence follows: TGTGCCAGCAGTCGGCCGGGACAGGGTTATGAAAAACTGTTTTTT. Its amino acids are CASSRPGQGYEKLFF.